This TCR beta chain was observed in a study of metastatic and nonmetastatic thyroid tumors. Turning to the study itself: Where malignant and benign thyroid patients were concerned, repertoires were compared across blood and tumor or nodule tissue.

No patient had received any treatment before thyroid surgery. Study conclusions and caveats: For both blood and tumor, malignant thyroid tumors reportedly showed significantly higher TCR beta diversity than benign nodules did.

There are many counts of this clone. What it binds is unknown. Authors' methods: A distant-metastasis classifier for papillary thyroid cancer was built using CDR3 differences across clinicopathological groups. With MiXCR, TCRdb called clones anew from the PCR reads. It is TCRdb's table, rather than the study itself, that gives the V and J calls and clone size. The profile shows roughly 36,000 clones, approximately 10% of them singletons. Germline V gene data show CDR1 as SGHAT and CDR2 as FQNNGV. This CDR3 spans 17 amino acids. V was clipped by 3 bases and J by 3 bases; unmatched bases: 9. Sequenced: blood. The source is a female donor with papillary thyroid cancer or a benign thyroid nodule (not recorded which). Some clones in this sample may be carry-over from other donors' samples. The chain has TRBV11-2 and TRBJ2-7; 12 bases line up with TRBD2. The CDR3 reads CASSLDYGLAGIYEQYF. CDR3 nucleotide sequence: TGTGCCAGCAGCTTGGATTACGGACTAGCGGGAATCTACGAGCAGTACTTC.